Listed here is a single TCR beta chain. The time point here: peripheral blood 6 weeks after treatment start. All patients carried locally advanced or metastatic urothelial carcinoma. This sample is part of a study of PD-L1 blockade in urothelial cancer. Study-wide background: A median of roughly 130,000 T cells was found in the blood samples.

Libraries were prepared by immunoSEQ multiplex PCR; TCRdb keeps only in-frame clonotypes and omits some of them. The table records more than 90,000 clones, roughly 85% of them present only once. V dropped 2 bases and J dropped 6; count of bases not matched to a gene: 6. Germline values: CDR1 SGHTA, CDR2 FQGNSA. The CDR3 loop spans 15 amino acids. The V call is TRBV7-2, the J call TRBJ2-2, with 7 bases that match TRBD2. The clonotype comes from a man aged 70-80 years with urothelial cancer. The specimen was PBMCs, collected around atezolizumab (anti-PD-L1) treatment. The DNA for the CDR3 is TGTGCCAGCAGCTTACAGCGGGACCTTGCCGGGGAGCTGTTTTTT. Its translation: CASSLQRDLAGELFF.